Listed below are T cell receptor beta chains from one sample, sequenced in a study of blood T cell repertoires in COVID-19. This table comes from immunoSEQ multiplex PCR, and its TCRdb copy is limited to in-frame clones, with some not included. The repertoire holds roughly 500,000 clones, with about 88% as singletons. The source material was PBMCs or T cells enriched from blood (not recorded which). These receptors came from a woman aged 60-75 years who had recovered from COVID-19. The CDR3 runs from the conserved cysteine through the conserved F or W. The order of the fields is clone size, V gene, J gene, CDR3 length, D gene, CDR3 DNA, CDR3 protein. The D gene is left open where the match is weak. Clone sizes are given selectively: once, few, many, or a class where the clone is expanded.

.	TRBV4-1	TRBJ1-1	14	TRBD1	TGCGCCAGCAGCCAAGACTGGGACAGTTCAGAAGCTTTCTTT	CASSQDWDSSEAFF
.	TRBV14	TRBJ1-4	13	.	TGTGCCAGCAGCCAAGGCCTACAGGGAGAACTGTTTTTT	CASSQGLQGELFF
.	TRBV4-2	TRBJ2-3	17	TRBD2	TGTGCCAGCAGCCAAGATCCAGCGGGGGGCGGTACAGATACGCAGTATTTT	CASSQDPAGGGTDTQYF
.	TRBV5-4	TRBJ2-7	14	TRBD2	TGTGCCAGCAGCGATCGAAGCGGGGTGGACGAGCAGTACTTC	CASSDRSGVDEQYF
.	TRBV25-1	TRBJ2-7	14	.	TGTGCCAGCAGTGACTCCCGGGGGGCCAACGAGCAGTACTTC	CASSDSRGANEQYF
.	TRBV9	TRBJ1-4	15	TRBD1	TGTGCCAGCAGCGTTAATCCAGGGGGAGGTGAAAAACTGTTTTTT	CASSVNPGGGEKLFF
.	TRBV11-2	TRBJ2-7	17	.	TGTGCCAGCAGCTTATTGGGTTTTACAGACCTAGCCCACGAGCAGTACTTC	CASSLLGFTDLAHEQYF
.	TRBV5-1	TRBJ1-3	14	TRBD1	TGCGCCAGCAGCGACAGGGGTTTCGGAAACACCATATATTTT	CASSDRGFGNTIYF
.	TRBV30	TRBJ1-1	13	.	TGTGCCTCAAGGGAGGGCCGCAACACTGAAGCTTTCTTT	CASREGRNTEAFF
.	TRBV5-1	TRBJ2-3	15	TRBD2	TGCGCCAGCTTCTCCGGGACTAGTAGGGCAGATACGCAGTATTTT	CASFSGTSRADTQYF
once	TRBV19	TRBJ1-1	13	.	TGTGCCAGTAGACCCCGGGGGGCGCCTGAAGCTTTCTTT	CASRPRGAPEAFF
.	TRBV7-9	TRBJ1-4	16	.	TGTGCCAGCAGCCCCCCGCAGGACTCAACTAATGAAAAACTGTTTTTT	CASSPPQDSTNEKLFF
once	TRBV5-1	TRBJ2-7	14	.	TGCGCCAGCAGCTTGCAGGGGCCGGCCTACGAGCAGTACTTC	CASSLQGPAYEQYF
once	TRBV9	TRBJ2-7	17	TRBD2	TGTGCCAGCAGCCCAAGACCAACGGGACTAGCGAACCACGAGCAGTACTTC	CASSPRPTGLANHEQYF
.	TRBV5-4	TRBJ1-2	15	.	TGTGCCAGCACTCTAGATGCAATAACTAACTATGGCTACACCTTC	CASTLDAITNYGYTF
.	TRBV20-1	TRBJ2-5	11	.	TGCAGTGCCGAGGTGATAGAGACCCAGTACTTC	CSAEVIETQYF
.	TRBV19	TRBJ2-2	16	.	TGTGCCAGTAGTTTCAATCCCGGGAATCGAGCCGGGGAGCTGTTTTTT	CASSFNPGNRAGELFF
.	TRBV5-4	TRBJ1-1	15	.	TGTGCCAGCAGCTTGGGCGGATCTTTGAACACTGAAGCTTTCTTT	CASSLGGSLNTEAFF
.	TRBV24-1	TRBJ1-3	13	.	TGTGCCACCAGTGATACGGTGGGAAACACCATATATTTT	CATSDTVGNTIYF
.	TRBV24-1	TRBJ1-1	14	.	TGTGCCACCATGAGACACGACATTTACACTGAAGCTTTCTTT	CATMRHDIYTEAFF
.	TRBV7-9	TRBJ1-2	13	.	TGTGCCAGCAGCCGGGGCGGGGGCGAAGGCTACACCTTC	CASSRGGGEGYTF
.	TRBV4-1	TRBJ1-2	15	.	TGCGCCAGCAGCCCCCCGGATGGCAGACTCTATGGCTACACCTTC	CASSPPDGRLYGYTF
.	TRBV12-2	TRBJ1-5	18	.	TGTGCAAGTCGCTTAGTTTCGAATGGGACAGGGCGCAATCAGCCCCAGCATTTT	CASRLVSNGTGRNQPQHF
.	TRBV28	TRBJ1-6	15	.	TGTGCCAGCAGAAAAGGGGTTGGGTATAATTCACCCCTCCACTTT	CASRKGVGYNSPLHF
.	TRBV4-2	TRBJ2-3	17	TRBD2	TGTGCCAGCAGCCAAGATCTTGTGCGGGGGGGGACAGATACGCAGTATTTT	CASSQDLVRGGTDTQYF
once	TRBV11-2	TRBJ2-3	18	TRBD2	TGTGCCAGCAGCTTACAGCGGGGGGGCCTGAGTTCCACAGATACGCAGTATTTT	CASSLQRGGLSSTDTQYF
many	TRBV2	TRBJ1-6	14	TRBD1	TGTGCCAGCAAGGGGAATGACAGGGGATCACCCCTCCACTTT	CASKGNDRGSPLHF
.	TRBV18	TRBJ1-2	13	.	TGTGCCAGCTCACCTGACAAGAACTATGGCTACACCTTC	CASSPDKNYGYTF
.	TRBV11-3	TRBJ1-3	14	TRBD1	TGTGCCAGCAGCCTGGACAGGGCTGGAAACACCATATATTTT	CASSLDRAGNTIYF
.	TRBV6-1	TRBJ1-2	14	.	TGTGCCAGCAGTGAATACCAGGGCCGATATGGCTACACCTTC	CASSEYQGRYGYTF
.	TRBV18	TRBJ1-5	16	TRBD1	TGTGCCAGCTCGCGGACAGGGGCGATTTACAATCAGCCCCAGCATTTT	CASSRTGAIYNQPQHF
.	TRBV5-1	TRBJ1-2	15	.	TGCGCCAGCAGCTCCTACACAGGGTTGGGATATGGCTACACCTTC	CASSSYTGLGYGYTF
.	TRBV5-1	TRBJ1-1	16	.	TGCGCCAGCAGCGCCCAAGGGGAGGGGCCGAACACTGAAGCTTTCTTT	CASSAQGEGPNTEAFF
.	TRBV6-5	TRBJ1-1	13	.	TGTGCCAGCAGTTACGAGCCCGGCACTGAAGCTTTCTTT	CASSYEPGTEAFF
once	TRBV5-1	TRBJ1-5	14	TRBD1	TGCGCCAGCAGCCCCACAGGGGTGGGGCAGCCCCAGCATTTT	CASSPTGVGQPQHF
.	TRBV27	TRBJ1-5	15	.	TGTGCCAGCAGTTCAGAGGGATTGAGAATATACCCCCAGCATTTT	CASSSEGLRIYPQHF
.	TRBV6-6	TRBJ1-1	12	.	TGTGCCAGCTTCAGGATGAACACTGAAGCTTTCTTT	CASFRMNTEAFF
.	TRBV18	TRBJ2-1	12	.	TGTGCCAGCTCACCGTCGGGGTATGAGCAGTTCTTC	CASSPSGYEQFF
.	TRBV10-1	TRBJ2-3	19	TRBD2	TGCGCCAGCAGTGAGTCACAAGGACTAGCGGGGGGGCCATGGGATACGCAGTATTTT	CASSESQGLAGGPWDTQYF
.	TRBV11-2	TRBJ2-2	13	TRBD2	TGTGCCAGCAGTCAGACTAGCGGGGGGGAGCTGTTTTTT	CASSQTSGGELFF
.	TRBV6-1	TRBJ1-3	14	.	TGTGCCAGCAGTGAGATCAGCTCTGGAAACACCATATATTTT	CASSEISSGNTIYF
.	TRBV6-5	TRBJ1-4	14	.	TGTGCCAGCAGTCGGACAGTCTCTAATGAAAAACTGTTTTTT	CASSRTVSNEKLFF
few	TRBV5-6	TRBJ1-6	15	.	TGTGCCAGCAGCCTCCGTCTAGCGGGCGTCTCACCCCTCCACTTT	CASSLRLAGVSPLHF
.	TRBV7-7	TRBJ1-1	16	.	TGTGCTAGCAGCTTCGTCCCCCGGGGTAAGACTGGTGAAGCTTTCTTT	CASSFVPRGKTGEAFF
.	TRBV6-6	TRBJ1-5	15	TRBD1	TGTGCCAGCAGTCGACAGGGGACCGGCGATCAGCCCCAGCATTTT	CASSRQGTGDQPQHF
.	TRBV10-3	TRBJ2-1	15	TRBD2	TGTGCCATCAGCTCGAGCGGGGGGGCCGCGGATGAGCAGTTCTTC	CAISSSGGAADEQFF
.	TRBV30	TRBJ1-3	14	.	TGTGCCTGGCTTGACAGCAACTCTGGAAACACCATATATTTT	CAWLDSNSGNTIYF